What follows are 5 T cell receptor beta chains derived from one specimen sequenced in a study of blood T cell repertoires in COVID-19. Measured with immunoSEQ multiplex PCR; TCRdb has only the in-frame clones, and not every one. The table shows 400,000 or so clones, with roughly 87% occurring only once. The source material was PBMCs or T cells enriched from blood (not recorded which). These receptors were taken from a woman in her forties with acute COVID-19.

This clone was detected only once. V is TRBV2 and J is TRBJ1-1; D is possibly TRBD1 (6 bases). V was shortened by 8 bases and J by 4 bases, with 14 bases between the two germline ends. CDR1 and CDR2 (germline): SNHLY, FYNNEI. The CDR3 is 13 residues long. This chain's CDR3 is CASRRGGTTEAFF. CDR3 in DNA: TGTGCCAGCCGAAGGGGGGGTACCACTGAAGCTTTCTTT.

This rearrangement joins TRBV6-1 to TRBJ2-5; possible D gene TRBD1, 5 bases. Per the germline V gene, CDR1 is MNHNS and CDR2 is SASEGT. Trimming removed 2 bases from V and 3 bases from J, with 10 bases in between. The CDR3 spans 14 residues. The CDR3 bases are TGTGCCAGCAGTGAACCAGGGCTAGAAGAGACCCAGTACTTC. Protein: CASSEPGLEETQYF.

The chain couples TRBV5-1 to TRBJ1-3; D ambiguous. This CDR3 spans 16 amino acids. Germline V lookup: CDR1 SGHRS, CDR2 YFSETQ. V was clipped by 0 bases and J by 0 bases, with 10 bases between them. DNA of the CDR3: TGCGCCAGCAGCTTGGAGCCATTAAACTCTGGAAACACCATATATTTT. This codes for CASSLEPLNSGNTIYF. The full variable domain, rest sourced from reference TRBV5-1 and TRBJ1-3, is KAGVTQTPRYLIKTRGQQVTLSCSPISGHRSVSWYQQTPGQGLQFLFEYFSETQRNKGNFPGRFSGRQFSNSRSEMNVSTLELGDSALYLCASSLEPLNSGNTIYFGEGSWLTVV.

This rearrangement joins TRBV2 to TRBJ2-3; 7 bases map to TRBD2. Germline CDR1 and CDR2: SNHLY and FYNNEI. CDR3 length: 14 amino acids. The trim removed 8 bases at V and 4 bases at J, leaving 9 bases unmatched. The CDR3 nucleotides read TGTGCCAGCGACGCGGGGGACTTGGCAGATACGCAGTATTTT. Protein: CASDAGDLADTQYF.

The chain uses TRBV15 and TRBJ2-7; tentatively, D is TRBD2 (5 bases). Germline values: CDR1 LNHNV, CDR2 YYDKDF (reference sequence). The CDR3 totals 13 residues. The V end was cut by 5 bases, the J end by 5 bases, with 13 bases between. CDR3 sequence: CATSGSRVDEQYF. The CDR3 DNA follows: TGTGCCACCAGCGGTTCGCGGGTCGACGAGCAGTACTTC.